These T cell receptor beta chains were read from a single sample in a study of blood T cell repertoires in COVID-19. The repertoire was sequenced with immunoSEQ multiplex PCR; TCRdb's copy has only in-frame clones and lacks some. This table holds around 450,000 clones, around 87% found once. Sequencing used PBMCs or T cells enriched from blood (not recorded which). These receptors all come from a woman aged 18-29 years who had recovered from COVID-19. CDR3s include the opening cysteine and the closing phenylalanine or tryptophan. The D gene is left open where the match is weak. Clone size is shown for a subset of rows, as once, few, many or a class of expanded clone.

V gene	clone size	D gene	J gene	CDR3 DNA	CDR3 protein
TRBV28	.	TRBD1	TRBJ1-2	TGTGCCAGCAACCCAACTCGGACAGGGGCGAGATATGGCTACACCTTC	CASNPTRTGARYGYTF
TRBV7-9	.	.	TRBJ2-3	TGTGCCAGCAGCACCCGAGACGGGACAATCTCGACTACGCAGTATTTT	CASSTRDGTISTTQYF
TRBV4-2	.	TRBD2	TRBJ2-5	TGTGCCAGCAGCCAAGGAAGCCCTAGCGGGGGGTACCATGGGAGGCAGACCCAGTACTTC	CASSQGSPSGGYHGRQTQYF
TRBV5-4	.	.	TRBJ1-1	TGTGCCAGCAGCCCGAACCACAACAAAGGGGGGGCGCAGGCTTTCTTT	CASSPNHNKGGAQAFF
TRBV5-4	.	.	TRBJ1-2	TGTGCCAGCAGCTTGGGGGGATGGGGACCCCAGGGGAGAGGCTACACCTTC	CASSLGGWGPQGRGYTF
TRBV5-1	.	TRBD2	TRBJ2-3	TGCGCCAGCAGCTTACTCCTAGCGGGGGGCCGAGATACGCAGTATTTT	CASSLLLAGGRDTQYF
TRBV5-1	.	TRBD1	TRBJ2-3	TGCGCCAGCGTAGGGACAGGGGAAAATACGCAGTATTTT	CASVGTGENTQYF
TRBV7-9	.	.	TRBJ1-1	TGTGCCAGCAGCTTTACAGGGTCCACTGAAGCTTTCTTT	CASSFTGSTEAFF
TRBV13	.	.	TRBJ1-1	TGTGCCAGCAGCTTAGAAGGGGGAAAAGCTGAAGCTTTCTTT	CASSLEGGKAEAFF
TRBV30	.	.	TRBJ1-1	TGTGCCTGGACCAGACAGACTGAAGCTTTCTTT	CAWTRQTEAFF
TRBV28	.	TRBD1	TRBJ1-1	TGTGCCAGCAGCTCCAGGACAGGGACTGAAGCTTTCTTT	CASSSRTGTEAFF
TRBV9	.	.	TRBJ2-3	TGTGCCAGCAGCCCGGCGGGTACAGATACGCAGTATTTT	CASSPAGTDTQYF
TRBV7-6	.	.	TRBJ1-2	TGTGCCAGCAGCTCCGAGCCAGGAGGATATGGCTACACCTTC	CASSSEPGGYGYTF
TRBV6-5	.	.	TRBJ1-2	TGTGCCAGCAGTTACTCCCCACGACTAGGATATGGCTACACCTTC	CASSYSPRLGYGYTF
TRBV30	.	.	TRBJ1-1	TGTGCCTGGACGGGAGGGGGATACGGTGAAGCTTTCTTT	CAWTGGGYGEAFF
TRBV6-5	.	TRBD2	TRBJ2-2	TGTGCCAGCACCGGGGGGAGGGCGGGCACCGGGGAGCTGTTTTTT	CASTGGRAGTGELFF
TRBV13	.	.	TRBJ1-1	TGTGCCAGCAGCTTAGGTCGGGGGAGCGCTGAAGCTTTCTTT	CASSLGRGSAEAFF
TRBV7-9	.	.	TRBJ1-4	TGTGCCAGCAGCTTCCCGTTTAGGGGGAAAGCTAATGAAAAACTGTTTTTT	CASSFPFRGKANEKLFF
TRBV4-1	.	.	TRBJ1-5	TGCGCCAGCAGCCAAGTGGATAATGGGGGGAAGCCCCAGCATTTT	CASSQVDNGGKPQHF
TRBV19	.	.	TRBJ1-2	TGTGCCAGTAGTACCACCCCCAGGGATGGCTACACCTTC	CASSTTPRDGYTF
TRBV28	.	TRBD1	TRBJ1-2	TGTGCCAGCAGTTTGTCCTTGGGGACAGCCTATTCGTACACCTTC	CASSLSLGTAYSYTF
TRBV6-2/TRBV6-3	.	TRBD1	TRBJ1-5	TGTGCCAGCAGTTATCTTGACAGGGGTCTGGGAAATCAGCCCCAGCATTTT	CASSYLDRGLGNQPQHF
TRBV5-4	.	.	TRBJ2-5	TGTGCCAGCAGCGCTGGGACAACAATCCAAGAGACCCAGTACTTC	CASSAGTTIQETQYF
TRBV13	few	TRBD1	TRBJ1-2	TGTGCCAGCAGCTTAGGCCTAAGGGGGCCCGGACTCTACACCTTC	CASSLGLRGPGLYTF
TRBV10-3	.	.	TRBJ2-7	TGTGCCATCAGCCCAACCGACGGGTCCTACGAGCAGTACTTC	CAISPTDGSYEQYF
TRBV3-1/TRBV3-2	.	.	TRBJ1-1	TGTGCCAGCAGCCAAGATTTAACGGGAGCAGCTTTCTTT	CASSQDLTGAAFF
TRBV5-1	.	.	TRBJ2-5	TGCGCCAGCAGCTTGATCGTCAGGGGCCCGTACCAAGAGACCCAGTACTTC	CASSLIVRGPYQETQYF
TRBV4-1	.	.	TRBJ1-2	TGCGCCAGCAGCCAAAAGACAGGCTATGGCTACACCTTC	CASSQKTGYGYTF
TRBV11-2	.	.	TRBJ2-1	TGTGCCAGCAGCATACAGGGAACGGATGAGCAGTTCTTC	CASSIQGTDEQFF
TRBV2	.	TRBD1	TRBJ1-5	TGTGCCAGCAAACAGGGGCGATGGCAGCCCCAGCATTTT	CASKQGRWQPQHF
TRBV30	.	TRBD2	TRBJ2-5	TGTGCCTGGAGCGGGGGACTAGATCAAGAGACCCAGTACTTC	CAWSGGLDQETQYF
TRBV5-5	.	TRBD1	TRBJ1-1	TGTGCCAGCAGCTTGGAGAGCAGGGGGTGGAACACTGAAGCTTTCTTT	CASSLESRGWNTEAFF
TRBV5-4	.	TRBD1	TRBJ1-2	TGTGCCAGCAGCTTAGACGGGACAGGGACGGGCTACACCTTC	CASSLDGTGTGYTF
TRBV9	.	.	TRBJ2-1	TGTGCCAGCAGCGTGGGGAGCTCCTACAATGAGCAGTTCTTC	CASSVGSSYNEQFF
TRBV6-2/TRBV6-3	once	.	TRBJ1-4	TGTGCCAGCAGTCCGGACAGCAGTAATGAAAAACTGTTTTTT	CASSPDSSNEKLFF
TRBV5-4	.	TRBD2	TRBJ2-3	TGTGCCAGCAGCTTGGGACTAGCGGGGGGTAACACGCAGTATTTT	CASSLGLAGGNTQYF
TRBV15	few	.	TRBJ1-1	TGTGCCACCAGCAGTCGACAGAACACTGAAGCTTTCTTT	CATSSRQNTEAFF
TRBV6-6	.	TRBD1	TRBJ1-1	TGTGCCAGCAGGGGGACAGGGAGTATGGGGACTGAAGCTTTCTTT	CASRGTGSMGTEAFF
TRBV15	.	TRBD1	TRBJ1-5	TGTGCCACCAGCCTTGAGGGGGCGGTAAATCAGCCCCAGCATTTT	CATSLEGAVNQPQHF
TRBV25-1	.	.	TRBJ2-5	TGTGCCAGCAGTGAATTATCAGGGGAACAAGAGACCCAGTACTTC	CASSELSGEQETQYF
TRBV6-5	.	.	TRBJ2-3	TGTGCCAGCGGGTTCAGGGCAGGTACGACAGATACGCAGTATTTT	CASGFRAGTTDTQYF
TRBV11-2	few	.	TRBJ1-2	TGTGCCAGCAGACCAATACGGGATCCGAGTGGCTACACCTTC	CASRPIRDPSGYTF